This is a list of T cell receptor beta chains from one sample in a study of CD8+ T cells in alopecia areata. Profiling relied on immunoSEQ multiplex PCR, and the TCRdb table lists in-frame clones only, not all of them. The data show 100,000 to 130,000 clones, with 55% to 70% seen just once and roughly 25% held by the top ten. Input material: NKG2D-low CD8+ T cells sorted from blood. The origin of the receptors is a human donor with alopecia areata. The CDR3 runs from the conserved cysteine through the conserved F or W.

length,V,CDR3
13,TRBV27,CASRSGAKNIQYF
11,TRBV2,CATLSSGEQYF
13,TRBV27,CASLPSGANVLTF
16,TRBV7-9,CASSSRTIIGYNEQFF
12,TRBV29-1,CSVEERDYEQYF
14,TRBV29-1,CSVEHQSLRGEQYF
15,TRBV6-5,CASSSLGGFDQPQHF
14,TRBV25-1,CASSEAGMNTEAFF
12,TRBV2,CASSGQGREQFF
16,TRBV5-1,CASSWKPGQRTETQYF
14,TRBV10-3,CAISEGSKTYEQYF
13,TRBV29-1,CSVPRRDNYGYTF